A selection of T cell receptor beta chains follows, all from one sample in a study of response to subunit inactivated influenza vaccine. MiXCR, run by TCRdb on the RT-PCR reads, gives a single entry per CDR3 protein. This table has hundreds of thousands of distinct CDR3 sequences, 12% to 15% appearing once. Material: PBMCs from blood, obtained roughly 2 weeks before vaccination. Source of these receptors: a man between 45 and 60 years old who received an inactivated influenza vaccine. The CDR3 runs from the conserved cysteine through the conserved F or W.

V,J,CDR3
TRBV7-9,TRBJ2-1,CASSLVGTSGIGEQFF
TRBV6-7,TRBJ2-3,CASSYTRLAGDPDTQYF
TRBV12-3/TRBV12-4,TRBJ2-7,CASSFLQVYEQYF
TRBV29-1,TRBJ2-2,CSGRDRGTGELFF
TRBV5-6,TRBJ1-6,CASSLGRSAPLHF
TRBV28,TRBJ1-6,CASSDPSGRLSPLHF
TRBV30,TRBJ2-3,CAWTPGLAATDTQYF
TRBV15,TRBJ1-5,CATSRDRLYQPQHF
TRBV10-3,TRBJ1-6,CAISETGNNSPLHF
TRBV10-3,TRBJ1-1,CAISGSTGNTEAFF
TRBV20-1,TRBJ1-1,CSARPPGLSTEAFF
TRBV20-1,TRBJ1-2,CSASFNSGGMAGYTF
TRBV12-3/TRBV12-4,TRBJ2-1,CASTTLVNEQFF
TRBV4-2,TRBJ1-2,CASSQGGARTAAALDF
TRBV10-3,TRBJ2-1,CAGSGRGNEQFF
TRBV20-1,TRBJ2-7,CSARDHQRSPYEQYF
TRBV6-6,TRBJ1-5,CASTNRGDQPQHF
TRBV7-9,TRBJ2-7,CASSTNRDLAYEQYF
TRBV5-8,TRBJ2-3,CASSLELRTDTQYF
TRBV24-1,TRBJ2-2,CATRPQENTGELFF
TRBV6-6,TRBJ2-3,CASSQRERDTQYF
TRBV28,TRBJ2-1,CASSFVQNNEQFF
TRBV12-3/TRBV12-4,TRBJ1-6,CASNLDGSPLHF
TRBV6-1,TRBJ2-1,CASSGAQGSGGAWGQFF
TRBV28,TRBJ1-5,CASSQRQGASQPQHF
TRBV3-1,TRBJ2-1,CASSQDITGRVYNEQFF
TRBV25-1,TRBJ2-7,CASSGTGIFSYEQYF
TRBV20-1,TRBJ2-2,CSARDRGGLFF
TRBV9,TRBJ2-1,CASSAHSGGGDEQFF
TRBV24-1,TRBJ2-7,CATSEGTGVTYEQYF
TRBV3-1,TRBJ1-1,CASSQDTSMNTEAFF
TRBV15,TRBJ2-7,CATSRQGTTYEQYF
TRBV10-3,TRBJ2-7,CAISESSGASGEQYF
TRBV7-2,TRBJ2-1,CASSLAATSYNEQFF
TRBV29-1,TRBJ1-2,CSTLTRLDYGYTF
TRBV19,TRBJ1-6,CASSIQQGDGSPLHF
TRBV24-1,TRBJ1-2,CATYSISDGYTF
TRBV10-3,TRBJ2-7,CAISESASEQYF
TRBV7-3,TRBJ2-2,CASSYSTNTGELFF
TRBV11-2,TRBJ2-1,CASSGDMSSYNEQFF
TRBV3-1,TRBJ2-6,CASREGANVLTF
TRBV6-2/TRBV6-3,TRBJ1-2,CASSKMTDNYGYTF
TRBV7-8,TRBJ2-7,CASSLIGDRGSYEQYF
TRBV19,TRBJ1-3,CASSTRLGKRNTIYF
TRBV6-5,TRBJ1-4,CASSHRDLKEKLFF
TRBV3-1,TRBJ2-4,CASSQGTGGKNIQYF
TRBV7-9,TRBJ2-7,CASSFGGRAAEQYF
TRBV4-1,TRBJ2-1,CASSHPSVGGATYEQFF
TRBV12-3/TRBV12-4,TRBJ2-3,CASLSTGTDTQYF
TRBV27,TRBJ2-7,CASSLSPLGYEQYF
TRBV29-1,TRBJ1-3,CSVETDGNTIYF
TRBV2,TRBJ2-4,CASRLTGVGAKNIQYF
TRBV20-1,TRBJ2-3,CSASSLAGGSLSDTQYF
TRBV11-2,TRBJ2-7,CASSPGQTFYEQYF
TRBV12-3/TRBV12-4,TRBJ1-5,CASSMLQEPQHF
TRBV28,TRBJ2-5,CASSPDRPQETQYF
TRBV6-2/TRBV6-3,TRBJ1-2,CASSPPQGRYTF
TRBV6-1,TRBJ2-5,CASSEGWTGGAQYF
TRBV4-2,TRBJ2-4,CASSQVTGAKNIQYF
TRBV24-1,TRBJ2-2,CATSAGQGASFLPGELFF